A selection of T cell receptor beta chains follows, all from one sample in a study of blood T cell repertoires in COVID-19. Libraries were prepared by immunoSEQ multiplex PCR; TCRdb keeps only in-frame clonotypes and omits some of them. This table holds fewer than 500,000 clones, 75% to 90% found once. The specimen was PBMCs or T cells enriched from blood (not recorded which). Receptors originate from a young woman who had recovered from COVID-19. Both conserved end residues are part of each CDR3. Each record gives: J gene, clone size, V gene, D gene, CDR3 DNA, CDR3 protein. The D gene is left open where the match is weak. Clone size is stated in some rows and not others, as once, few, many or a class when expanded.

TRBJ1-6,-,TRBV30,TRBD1,TGTGCCTGGACCCTAGACAGGGGATATTCACCCCTCCACTTT,CAWTLDRGYSPLHF
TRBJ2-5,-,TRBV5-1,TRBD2,TGCGCCAGCAGCTTGAAGTTAGCGGGGGGTAATCCGGAGACCCAGTACTTC,CASSLKLAGGNPETQYF
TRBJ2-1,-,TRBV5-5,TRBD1,TGTGCCAGCAGGGAAGGGGACAGGGGGCTAGCTAATGAGCAGTTCTTC,CASREGDRGLANEQFF
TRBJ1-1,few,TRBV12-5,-,TGTGCTAGTGCTTCAACGGGGGAGGCCACTGAAGCTTTCTTT,CASASTGEATEAFF
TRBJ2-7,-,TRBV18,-,TGTGCCACCTCTGACACTCAAGGTGACGAGCAGTACTTC,CATSDTQGDEQYF
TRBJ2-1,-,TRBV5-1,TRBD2,TGCGCCAGCAGCTTGGCGGGGGGGACGGATGAGCAGTTCTTC,CASSLAGGTDEQFF
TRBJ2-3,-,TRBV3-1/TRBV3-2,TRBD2,TGTGCCAGCAGCTCGGGACTAGCAGGCGGCACAGATACGCAGTATTTT,CASSSGLAGGTDTQYF
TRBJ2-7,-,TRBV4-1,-,TGCGCCAGCAGCCTCCGTACGGGGGTGGGATACGAGCAGTACTTC,CASSLRTGVGYEQYF
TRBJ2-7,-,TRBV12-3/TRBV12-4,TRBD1,TGTGCCAGCAGTTCGGGACAGGGGCATAGGTACTTC,CASSSGQGHRYF
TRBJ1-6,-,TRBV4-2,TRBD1,TGTGCCAGCAGCCAGACAGGGGCCCTTTATAATTCACCCCTCCACTTT,CASSQTGALYNSPLHF
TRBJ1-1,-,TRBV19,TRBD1,TGTGCCAGTAGTATTCGGGAGGGGGCGTTTGAAGCTTTCTTT,CASSIREGAFEAFF
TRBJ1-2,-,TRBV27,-,TGTGCCAGCAGTCTGGTATCGGGGGGCAACTATGGCTACACCTTC,CASSLVSGGNYGYTF
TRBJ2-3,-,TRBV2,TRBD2,TGTGCCAGCAGGATGGGACTAGCTGCCGATACGCAGTATTTT,CASRMGLAADTQYF
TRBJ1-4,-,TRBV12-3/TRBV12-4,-,TGTGCCAGCAGTTTGCAGGGAGGGGAAAAACTGTTTTTT,CASSLQGGEKLFF
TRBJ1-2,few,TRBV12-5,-,TGTGCTAGTGGTTCCCCTTATGGCTACACCTTC,CASGSPYGYTF
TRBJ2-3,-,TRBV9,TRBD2,TGTGCCAGCAGCGTAGGAGCGGGGGCGGGGACAGATACGCAGTATTTT,CASSVGAGAGTDTQYF
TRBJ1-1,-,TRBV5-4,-,TGTGCCAGCAGCTCCGCGGGGGACGCTGAAGCTTTCTTT,CASSSAGDAEAFF
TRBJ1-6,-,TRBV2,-,TGTGCCAGCAGTGAAGAGAGCTCCTATAATTCACCCCTCCACTTT,CASSEESSYNSPLHF
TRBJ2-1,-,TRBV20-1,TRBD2,TGCAGTGCTAGTTTAGGGCTAGCGGGGGGCTCCTCCTACAATGAGCAGTTCTTC,CSASLGLAGGSSYNEQFF
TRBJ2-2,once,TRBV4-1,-,TGCGCCAGCAGCCAAGATAAGTGGCAGTTCAACACCGGGGAGCTGTTTTTT,CASSQDKWQFNTGELFF
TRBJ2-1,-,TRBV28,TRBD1,TGTGCCAGCCGGAGGCACTCCGGGACAGGGGCCTATGAGCAGTTCTTC,CASRRHSGTGAYEQFF
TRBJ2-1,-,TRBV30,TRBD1,TGTGCCTGGACCCCCGGACAGGTCCTTTACAATGAGCAGTTCTTC,CAWTPGQVLYNEQFF
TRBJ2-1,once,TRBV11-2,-,TGTGCCAGCAGAAACTTAGTCTTGCAAGAGCAGTTCTTC,CASRNLVLQEQFF
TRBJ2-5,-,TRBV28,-,TGTGCCAGCAGCTTAGCAGATGAAGAGACCCAGTACTTC,CASSLADEETQYF
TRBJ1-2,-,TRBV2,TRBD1,TGTGCCAGCACCCGACAGGGGGTGGATGGCTACACCTTC,CASTRQGVDGYTF
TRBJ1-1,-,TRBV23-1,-,TGCGCCAGCAGTCACCCAACAGGGACGGGGACTGAAGCTTTCTTT,CASSHPTGTGTEAFF
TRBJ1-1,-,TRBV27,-,TGTGCCAGCAGTCAAGCCAGGTTGAACACTGAAGCTTTCTTT,CASSQARLNTEAFF
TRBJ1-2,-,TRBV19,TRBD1,TGTGCCAGTAGGGCCGGGACAGGGAACTATGGCTACACCTTC,CASRAGTGNYGYTF
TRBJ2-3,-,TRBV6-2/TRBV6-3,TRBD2,TGTGCCAGCAGTTACTCGTCGGGACTAGCGGGGAGCAACACAGATACGCAGTATTTT,CASSYSSGLAGSNTDTQYF
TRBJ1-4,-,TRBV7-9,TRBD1,TGTGCCAGCAGCCCACAGGGGGCCGTTAATGAAAAACTGTTTTTT,CASSPQGAVNEKLFF
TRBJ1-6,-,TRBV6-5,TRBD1,TGTGCCAGTACGAAACAGGGCAGGGGGAATTCACCCCTCCACTTT,CASTKQGRGNSPLHF
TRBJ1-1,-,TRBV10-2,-,TGCGCCAGCAGTGAGTCTCGGGTGATGAACACTGAAGCTTTCTTT,CASSESRVMNTEAFF
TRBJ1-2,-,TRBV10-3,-,TGTGCCATCAGTGAGTTTAGTCTCCGTTCTTATGGCTACACCTTC,CAISEFSLRSYGYTF
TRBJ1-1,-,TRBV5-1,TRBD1,TGCGCCAGCAGCCCGGCGACAGGGCCGGGTGCTGAAGCTTTCTTT,CASSPATGPGAEAFF
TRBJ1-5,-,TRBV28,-,TGTGCCAGCAGCTCCCCCGGGGATGGGCAGCCCCAGCATTTT,CASSSPGDGQPQHF
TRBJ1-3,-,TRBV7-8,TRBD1,TGTGCCAGCAGCTTCGACAGGGCTGGAAACACCATATATTTT,CASSFDRAGNTIYF
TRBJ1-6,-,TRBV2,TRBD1,TGTGCCAGCAGAGAAGACAGGGTAGGCTATAATTCACCCCTCCACTTT,CASREDRVGYNSPLHF
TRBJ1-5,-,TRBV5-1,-,TGCGCCAGCAGCTTGGGCGGGAGCAATCAGCCCCAGCATTTT,CASSLGGSNQPQHF
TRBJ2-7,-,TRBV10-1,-,TGCGCCAGCAGTGAGGGGCTCGGCGAGCAGTACTTC,CASSEGLGEQYF
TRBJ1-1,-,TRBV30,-,TGTGCCTGGAGTGTACCAGGGGCACGAACTGAAGCTTTCTTT,CAWSVPGARTEAFF
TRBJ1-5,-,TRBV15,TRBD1,TGTGCCACCAACCGGGACAGCTATCAGCCCCAGCATTTT,CATNRDSYQPQHF
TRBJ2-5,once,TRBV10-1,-,TGCGCCAGCAGTGAGAGCCCGGAAGAGACCCAGTACTTC,CASSESPEETQYF
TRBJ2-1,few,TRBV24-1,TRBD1,TGTGCCCGGGAGACAGGGGGCGCGGGTCTAGCGGTGAATGAGCAGTTCTTC,CARETGGAGLAVNEQFF
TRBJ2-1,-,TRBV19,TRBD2,TGTGCCAGTAGTTTTTTAGCGGGGAAGAACAATGAGCAGTTCTTC,CASSFLAGKNNEQFF
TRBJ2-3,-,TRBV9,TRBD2,TGTGCCAGCAGCGTTCGGGGGGATACAAATACGCAGTATTTT,CASSVRGDTNTQYF
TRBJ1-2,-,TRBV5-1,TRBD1,TGCGCCAGCTTCCCAGGGGGCAAGGTAACTAACTATGGCTACACCTTC,CASFPGGKVTNYGYTF
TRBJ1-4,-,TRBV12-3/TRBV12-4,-,TGTGCCAGCCACTTACAGGGTACTGAAAAACTGTTTTTT,CASHLQGTEKLFF
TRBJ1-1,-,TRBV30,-,TGTGCCTGGAGCACGGGATGGCAGGACACTGAAGCTTTCTTT,CAWSTGWQDTEAFF
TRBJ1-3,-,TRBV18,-,TGTGCCAGCTCACCAGGAGCCGTGAGCTCTGGAAACACCATATATTTT,CASSPGAVSSGNTIYF
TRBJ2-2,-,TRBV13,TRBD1,TGTGCCACCATCAGGGGGCAGGACACCGGGGAGCTGTTTTTT,CATIRGQDTGELFF
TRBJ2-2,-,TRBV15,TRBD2,TGTGCCACTGACCCGGGACTAGCGGGTTCGAACACCGGGGAGCTGTTTTTT,CATDPGLAGSNTGELFF
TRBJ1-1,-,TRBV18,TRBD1,TGTGCCAGCTCACCGACACAGGGGTACACTGAAGCTTTCTTT,CASSPTQGYTEAFF
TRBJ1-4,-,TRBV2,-,TGTGCCAGCATTAGATATGAAAAACTGTTTTTT,CASIRYEKLFF
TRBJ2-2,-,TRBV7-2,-,TGTGCCAGCAGCTGGGCCGGCGGGGACGGGGAGCTGTTTTTT,CASSWAGGDGELFF
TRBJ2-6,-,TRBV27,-,TGTGCCAGCTCAAACCCGAGCTCTGGGGCCAACGTCCTGACTTTC,CASSNPSSGANVLTF
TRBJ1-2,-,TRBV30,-,TGTGCCTGGAGTCCGGACAGAAACTATGGCTACACCTTC,CAWSPDRNYGYTF
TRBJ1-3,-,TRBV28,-,TGTGTCGCGACGGGGAACTCTGGAAACACCATATATTTT,CVATGNSGNTIYF
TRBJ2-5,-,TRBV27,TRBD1,TGTGCCAGCAGTCCACAGGGGGCCAGAGAGACCCAGTACTTC,CASSPQGARETQYF
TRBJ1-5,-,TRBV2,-,TGTGCCAGCAGGGAGAGGGACATCGATAGCAATCAGCCCCAGCATTTT,CASRERDIDSNQPQHF
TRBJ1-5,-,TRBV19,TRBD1,TGTGCCAGTAGTCAACCAGCCGGGACAGTGCCCATGGACAATCAGCCCCAGCATTTT,CASSQPAGTVPMDNQPQHF